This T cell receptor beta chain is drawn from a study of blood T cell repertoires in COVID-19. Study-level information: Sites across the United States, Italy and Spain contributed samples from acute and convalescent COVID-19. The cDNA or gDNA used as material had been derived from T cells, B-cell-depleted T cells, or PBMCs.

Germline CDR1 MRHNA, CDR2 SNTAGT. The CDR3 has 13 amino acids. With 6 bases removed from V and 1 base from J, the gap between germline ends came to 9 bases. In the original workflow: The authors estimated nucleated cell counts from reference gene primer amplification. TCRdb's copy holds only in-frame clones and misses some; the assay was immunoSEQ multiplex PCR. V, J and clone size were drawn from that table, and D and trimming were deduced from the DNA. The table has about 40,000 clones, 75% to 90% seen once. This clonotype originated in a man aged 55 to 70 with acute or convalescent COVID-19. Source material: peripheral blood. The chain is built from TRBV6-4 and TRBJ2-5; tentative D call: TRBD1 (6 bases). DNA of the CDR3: TGTGCCAGCAGCCCGGACAGCCAAGAGACCCAGTACTTC. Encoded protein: CASSPDSQETQYF.